The following is a T cell receptor (beta chain) sequence with its context. Its specificity is not known. Profiled with immunoSEQ multiplex PCR; TCRdb holds only in-frame clones, not every one. The repertoire has about 92,000 clones, approximately 88% of them found once; the top ten carry about 6%. The junction had 2 bases not matched to a gene; V was cut back by 1 base and J by 0 bases. Germline CDR1 LGHDT, CDR2 YNNKEL (reference sequence). The CDR3 sequence is 15 residues long. This entry is derived from a study of T cell responses to AZD1222 COVID-19 vaccine. Study-wide results and caveats: Seropositive status at baseline applied to only six AZD1222 recipients. Donors skewed white British and female; clonal diversity was possibly underestimated. Spike-spanning, vaccine-associated CD4 TCRs were dominant at 160-218 and 743-854.

The material was peripheral blood, obtained on day 0 of AZD1222 vaccination. The chain is built from TRBV3-1 (or the pseudogene TRBV3-2) and TRBJ2-5; 7 nucleotides align to TRBD1. This TCR derives from an adult in good health. The CDR3 coding sequence is TGTGCCAGCAGCCAAGGGCAGGGGGACCAAGAGACCCAGTACTTC. Translating gives CASSQGQGDQETQYF.